This T cell receptor (beta chain) was identified during a study of PD-1 blockade in mismatch repair-deficient tumors. Across the study: Patients had eleven to twelve mismatch repair-deficient cancer types and were previously treated and progressing. Regarding the study as a whole: After pembrolizumab, tumor-resident clones rose rapidly, then generally contracted before radiologic responses.

About this clone: The antigen remains undetermined.

Germline CDR1 and CDR2: SGDLS and YYNGEE. V lost 3 bases and J lost 6; bases outside the gene matches: 9. The CDR3 totals 15 residues. Mismatch repair deficiency was confirmed in all patients, by PCR or immunohistochemistry. TCRdb's copy holds only in-frame clones and misses some; the assay was immunoSEQ multiplex PCR. The sample lists tens of thousands of clones; 75% to 85% were seen once. Sequencing used peripheral blood, obtained 12 weeks after starting pembrolizumab. The clonotype comes from an adult with mismatch repair-deficient cancer. V gene TRBV9 combines with J gene TRBJ2-1; 7 bases fit TRBD2. The CDR3 protein is CASSGTSSFSNEQFF. CDR3 DNA sequence: TGTGCCAGCAGCGGGACTAGTTCCTTTAGCAATGAGCAGTTCTTC.